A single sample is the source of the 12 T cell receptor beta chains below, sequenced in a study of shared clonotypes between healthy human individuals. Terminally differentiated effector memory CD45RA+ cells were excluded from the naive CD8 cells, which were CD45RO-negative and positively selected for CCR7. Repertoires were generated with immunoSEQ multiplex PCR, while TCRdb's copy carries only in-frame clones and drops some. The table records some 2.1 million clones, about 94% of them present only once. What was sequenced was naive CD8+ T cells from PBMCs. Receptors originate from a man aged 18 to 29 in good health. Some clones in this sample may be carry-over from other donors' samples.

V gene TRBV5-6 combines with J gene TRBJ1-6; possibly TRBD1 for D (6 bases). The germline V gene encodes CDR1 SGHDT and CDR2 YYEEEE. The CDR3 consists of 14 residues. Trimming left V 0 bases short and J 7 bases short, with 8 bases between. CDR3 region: CASSLAGENSPLHF. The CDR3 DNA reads TGTGCCAGCAGCTTGGCAGGGGAAAATTCACCCCTCCACTTT.

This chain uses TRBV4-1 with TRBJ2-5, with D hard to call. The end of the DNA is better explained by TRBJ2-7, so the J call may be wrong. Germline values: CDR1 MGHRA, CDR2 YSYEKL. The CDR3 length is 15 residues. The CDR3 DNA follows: TGCGCCAGCAGCCAAGATAATTCGGGCAACTACGAGCAGTACTTC. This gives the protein CASSQDNSGNYEQYF.

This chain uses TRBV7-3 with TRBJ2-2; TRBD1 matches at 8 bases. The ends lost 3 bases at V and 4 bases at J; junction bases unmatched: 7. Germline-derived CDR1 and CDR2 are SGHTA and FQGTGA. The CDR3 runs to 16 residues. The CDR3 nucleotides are TGTGCCAGCAGCTTTCCACGACAGGGGACCACCGGGGAGCTGTTTTTT. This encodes CASSFPRQGTTGELFF.

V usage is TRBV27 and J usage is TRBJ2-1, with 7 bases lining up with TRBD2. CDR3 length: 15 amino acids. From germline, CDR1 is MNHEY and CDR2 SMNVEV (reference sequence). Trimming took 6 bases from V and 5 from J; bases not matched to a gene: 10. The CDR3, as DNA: TGTGCCAGCAGCCAAACTAGCGCGCGGAACAATGAGCAGTTCTTC. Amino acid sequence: CASSQTSARNNEQFF.

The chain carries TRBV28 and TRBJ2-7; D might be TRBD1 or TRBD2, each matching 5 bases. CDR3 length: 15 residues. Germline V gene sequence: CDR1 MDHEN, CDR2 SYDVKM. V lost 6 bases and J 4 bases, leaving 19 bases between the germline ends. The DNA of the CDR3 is TGTGCCAGCAGCCTCACCGGGACCGCATTTTACGAGCAGTACTTC. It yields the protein CASSLTGTAFYEQYF.

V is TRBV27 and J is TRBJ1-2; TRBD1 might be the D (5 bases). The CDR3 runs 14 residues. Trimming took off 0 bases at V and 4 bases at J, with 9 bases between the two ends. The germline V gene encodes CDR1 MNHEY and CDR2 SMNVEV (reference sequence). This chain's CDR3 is CASSLSPGIYGYTF. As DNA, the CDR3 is TGTGCCAGCAGTTTATCCCCAGGGATCTATGGCTACACCTTC.

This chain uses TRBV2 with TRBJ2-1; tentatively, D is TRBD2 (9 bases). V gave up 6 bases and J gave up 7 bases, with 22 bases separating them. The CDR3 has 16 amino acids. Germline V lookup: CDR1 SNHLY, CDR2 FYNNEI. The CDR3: CASRPGGGRAVNEQFF. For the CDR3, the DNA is TGTGCCAGCAGACCAGGGGGCGGGAGGGCCGTGAATGAGCAGTTCTTC.

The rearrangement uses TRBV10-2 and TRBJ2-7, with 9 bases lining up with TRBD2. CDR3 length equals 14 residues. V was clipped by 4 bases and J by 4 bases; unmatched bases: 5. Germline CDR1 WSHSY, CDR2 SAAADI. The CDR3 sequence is CASSVASGTYEQYF. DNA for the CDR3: TGCGCCAGCAGTGTGGCTAGCGGGACTTACGAGCAGTACTTC.

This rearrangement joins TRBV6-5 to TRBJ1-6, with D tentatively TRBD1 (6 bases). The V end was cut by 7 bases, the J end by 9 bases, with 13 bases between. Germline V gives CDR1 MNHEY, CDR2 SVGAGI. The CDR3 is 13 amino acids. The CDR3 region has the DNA TGTGCCAGCAAGGCGGGGGGCGGTTCACCCCTCCACTTT. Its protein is CASKAGGGSPLHF.

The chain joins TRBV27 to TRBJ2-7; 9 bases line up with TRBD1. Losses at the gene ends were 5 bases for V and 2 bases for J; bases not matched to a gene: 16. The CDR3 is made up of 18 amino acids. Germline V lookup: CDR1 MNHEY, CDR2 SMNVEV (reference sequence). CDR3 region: CASSPGQGFTGTTYEQYF. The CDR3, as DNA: TGTGCCAGCAGTCCGGGACAGGGATTTACGGGTACTACCTACGAGCAGTACTTC.

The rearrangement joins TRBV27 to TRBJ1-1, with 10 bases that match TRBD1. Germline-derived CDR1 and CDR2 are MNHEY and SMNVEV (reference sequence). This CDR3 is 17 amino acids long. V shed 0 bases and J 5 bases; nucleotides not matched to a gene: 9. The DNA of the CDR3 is TGTGCCAGCAGTTTATCTCAGGGGACAGGGGACGGAACTGAAGCTTTCTTT. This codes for CASSLSQGTGDGTEAFF.

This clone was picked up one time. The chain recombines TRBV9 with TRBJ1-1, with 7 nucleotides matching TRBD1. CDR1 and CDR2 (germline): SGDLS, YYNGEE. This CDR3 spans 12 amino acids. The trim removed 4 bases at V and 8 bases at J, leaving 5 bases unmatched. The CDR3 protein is CASSIRQGEAFF. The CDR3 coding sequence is TGTGCCAGCAGCATCCGACAGGGAGAAGCTTTCTTT.